This T cell receptor beta chain was sequenced in a study of T-cell memory formation after mild COVID-19. Overall study findings and caveats: Clones that contracted from day 15 to 85 had balanced CD4/CD8; later expanders were CD4+ biased. The SARS-CoV-2 specificity of second-wave clones reaching peak at day 37 remained unverified. Some clones that responded turned up in pre-infection memory, which suggests that cross-reactive memory joined in.

TCRdb independently ran MiXCR on the 5' RACE reads; one entry per CDR3 protein. The data show about 100,000 distinct CDR3 sequences, roughly a sixth seen once. The CDR3 sequence is 13 residues long. Germline loops: CDR1 SEHNR, CDR2 FQNEAQ (reference sequence). V lost 4 bases, J lost 1 base, and 8 bases lay in between. A note on this clonotype: Its antigen remains unknown.

This receptor was obtained from a young man who had mild COVID-19 (a few samples of this study predate the infection). Cell type and time point are not known. The sequenced sample was PBMCs or a T cell subset sorted from them (not recorded which). The chain couples TRBV7-9 to TRBJ2-7; the D is unclear. The CDR3: CASSSPVSYEQYV. The CDR3 DNA reads as TGTGCCAGCAGCTCCCCGGTTTCCTACGAGCAGTACGTC.